Given below is one TCR beta chain in context. This receptor's antigen is unknown. No clone much larger than this one lies a single base away; base qualities are absent. The CDR3 sequence holds 16 residues, the cysteine and phenylalanine included. The kept DNA is CDR3 alone, 48 bases in frame from the first base. A distance of 15 bases separates the germline ends of V and J, which lose 4 bases and 0 bases respectively. The germline V gene (reference sequence) provides CDR1 MNHNY and CDR2 SVGAGI. This record belongs to a study of shared clonotypes between healthy human individuals (TCRdb year 2020). Looking at the study overall: Three men and two women, aged 18 to 49 years, made up the cohort. The study deeply sequenced blood TCR repertoires of five healthy adults to estimate repertoire size and the extent of clonotype sharing between individuals. To increase sequencing depth and limit assay-specific biases, TCR repertoire library preparation and sequencing were carried out by different laboratories using diverse techniques. Leukapheresis yielded between about 0.94 and 9.5 billion PBMCs per donor.

Using the deep immunoSEQ assay, multiplex PCR amplified TCR CDR3 regions from genomic DNA. Extracted genomic DNA from each cell subset was distributed evenly across all wells of several immunoSEQ 96-well plates, and each plate was treated as a replicate. For unsorted PBMC, each replicate PCR was loaded with about 280 ng genomic DNA, equivalent to about 30,000 T cell genomes. Ten immunoSEQ deep assay plates were used to sequence unsorted PBMC genomic DNA. Purified libraries were quantified with a Qubit 3.0 fluorometer, sized on a Bioanalyzer 2100, and re-quantified with the KAPA Library Quantification kit. Every immunoSEQ 96-well plate was sequenced on a separate single-read 150-cycle Illumina NextSeq 550 flow cell. The authors' analysis ran thus. Because the immunoSEQ output included only junctional sequences and no quality scores, the filtering could not be the same as the filtering used for full-length reads. To assign V/J genes and CDR3, sequences were annotated using PyIR, a Python wrapper for IgBLAST v1.9, with IMGT germline references. Reads were filtered out if the reads had weak V/J assignments (E-value above 1e-6), no CDR3, stop codons, out-of-frame junctions, or ambiguous translated residues. V3J clonotypes were defined as sequences sharing the same inferred V gene, J gene, and CDR3 amino acid sequence. Percentage overlap between repertoires was computed as shared unique clonotypes divided by the size of the smaller repertoire. Repertoire richness was assessed with RTK rarefaction, the Chao1 estimator, and Recon v2.1 estimates of unobserved clonotypes. TCRdb carries this immuneACCESS record with in-frame sequences only. Its versions omit some clonotypes, under half of them owing to an unresolved V gene in the studies checked, with the rest unexplained. V, J and clone size were drawn from that table, and D and trimming were deduced from the DNA. The sample table lists 450,000 to 500,000 clones, 78% of them with a count of one. The top ten clonotypes cover around 12% of the sample.

Donors were healthy HIV-negative adults with no recently reported acute infections or vaccinations. Only Caucasian adults living in Nashville, Tennessee, USA were represented among the donors. For unsorted samples, approximately 84 million PBMCs were counted, and genomic DNA was extracted using the QIAamp DNA Blood Mini kit. Blood was obtained by leukapheresis, after which PBMCs were separated by Ficoll-Histopaque density gradient centrifugation and cryopreserved in liquid nitrogen vapor phase. Here is what the overall study found, with its caveats: Sampling was limited to blood, and TCR repertoires in tissue likely differ from TCR repertoires in blood. Pairwise subsampling led to the expectation that sequencing depth would affect the degree of clonotype sharing among donors. Because the study included a small number of donors, the genetic and exposure-history diversity represented was limited.

The receptor's source is a woman aged 40 to 50 in good health. Some clones in this sample may be carry-over from other donors' samples. This sequence uses TRBV6-6 and TRBJ1-1; TRBD1 could be the D gene, as 6 bases match. The sample comprised PBMCs. The sequenced DNA is TGTGCCAGCAGTTCCCACCTGACAGGCTTGAACACTGAAGCTTTCTTT. Its protein is CASSSHLTGLNTEAFF.